Each of the 19 T cell receptor beta chains below was sequenced from the same sample in a study of blood T cell repertoires in COVID-19. The method was immunoSEQ multiplex PCR; TCRdb's version includes in-frame clones alone and lacks a portion of them. The sample shows roughly 74,000 clones, roughly 88% of them seen only once. The sequenced material came from peripheral blood. Receptors originate from a man aged 65-85 years with active or convalescent COVID-19.

The gene calls are TRBV19 and TRBJ1-4; D call uncertain. Germline V gives CDR1 LNHDA, CDR2 SQIVND (reference sequence). V was clipped by 8 bases and J by 0 bases, with 7 bases between them. The CDR3 is 13 residues long. Here the CDR3 reads CASRRATNEKLFF. The CDR3 nucleotides read TGTGCCAGTCGGAGAGCAACTAATGAAAAACTGTTTTTT.

CDR3 DNA sequence: TGTGCCACCAGCAGAGTTGGTCCGAGCTCCTACAATGAGCAGTTCTTC. Protein product: CATSRVGPSSYNEQFF. The rearrangement joins TRBV15 to TRBJ2-1, with D unclear. This CDR3 comprises 16 residues. The germline V and J ends were trimmed by 1 base and 0 bases, with 10 bases remaining between them. The germline CDR1 and CDR2 sequences are LNHNV and YYDKDF (reference sequence).

The CDR3 loop reads CASSLGVGGTDTQYF. For the CDR3, the DNA is TGCGCCAGCAGCTTGGGAGTGGGAGGGACAGATACGCAGTATTTT. The chain recombines TRBV5-1 with TRBJ2-3; TRBD2 agrees at 7 bases. Germline CDR1 SGHRS, CDR2 YFSETQ. The junction had 4 bases not matched to a gene; V was cut back by 0 bases and J by 3 bases. The CDR3 sequence is 15 residues long.

V is TRBV19 and J is TRBJ2-5; 7 bases line up with TRBD2. The V gene end was trimmed by 4 bases and the J gene end by 2 bases; junction bases not matched to a gene: 7. The CDR3 spans 15 residues. Germline CDR1 is LNHDA and CDR2 is SQIVND (reference sequence). CDR3 sequence (DNA): TGTGCCAGTAGTACCGTGGGGGGAGGGCAAGAGACCCAGTACTTC. Residues: CASSTVGGGQETQYF.

This chain links TRBV5-1 with TRBJ2-3; tentatively, D is TRBD2 (5 bases). CDR1 and CDR2 from the germline V gene are SGHRS and YFSETQ. The CDR3 spans 14 residues. V shed 0 bases and J shed 6 bases, with 11 bases lying between them. This CDR3 reads CASSLGGRGDTQYF. The CDR3 coding sequence is TGCGCCAGCAGCTTGGGTGGGAGAGGGGATACGCAGTATTTT.

In its sample, this clone was seen a few times. V is TRBV11-2 and J is TRBJ2-2; 8 nucleotides match TRBD1. Germline CDR1 is SGHAT and CDR2 is FQNNGV. This CDR3 region has 16 residues. V dropped 1 base and J dropped 6; count of bases not matched to a gene: 7. CDR3 protein: CASSLGAGGRSGELFF. The DNA of the CDR3 is TGTGCCAGCAGCTTAGGTGCAGGGGGCAGGTCCGGGGAGCTGTTTTTT.

This clone was counted a few times. V is TRBV1 and J is TRBJ1-2. TRBV1 is termed a pseudogene. The CDR3 length is 14 residues. The CDR3 is CTSSQIREKGGYTF. Here the CDR3 DNA reads TGCACCAGCAGCCAGATCCGGGAAAAAGGGGGCTACACCTTC.

CDR3 bases: TGTGCCAGTAGTATAGGGGGACACAGAGAGACCCAGTACTTC. This sequence encodes CASSIGGHRETQYF. The V call is TRBV19, the J call TRBJ2-5; possible D gene TRBD1, 6 bases. The CDR3 has 14 residues. Between the trimmed V and J ends, which lost 1 base and 4 bases, there was a span of 10 bases. Germline V gene sequence: CDR1 LNHDA, CDR2 SQIVND (reference sequence).

The V gene is TRBV2, the J gene TRBJ2-5; D is perhaps TRBD2 (5 bases). The V end lost 8 bases, the J end lost 5 bases, and 15 bases lay between the germline ends. Germline V lookup: CDR1 SNHLY, CDR2 FYNNEI. This CDR3 region has 13 residues. CDR3 nucleotides: TGTGCCAGCCTCCCGGAGGTCGGTGAGACCCAGTACTTC. Protein sequence: CASLPEVGETQYF.

This chain uses TRBV12-3 or TRBV12-4 with TRBJ1-2; TRBD1 is a possible D gene (5 bases). Trimming cost V 4 bases and J 5 bases, with 11 bases left between them. The CDR3 is made up of 13 amino acids. CDR3 sequence: CASSSGLRYGYTF. CDR3 coding DNA: TGTGCCAGCAGTTCAGGGTTACGATATGGCTACACCTTC.

This chain links TRBV7-2 with TRBJ1-1; D is ambiguous. The germline CDR1 and CDR2 sequences are SGHTA and FQGNSA. The CDR3 length is 14 residues. The germline V and J ends were trimmed by 5 bases and 1 base, with 11 bases remaining between them. The CDR3 bases are TGTGCCAGCAGCCAAAGTGGCAAGAACACTGAAGCTTTCTTT. Amino acid sequence: CASSQSGKNTEAFF.

This clone was counted once. The rearrangement links TRBV4-2 to TRBJ2-1; TRBD2 matches 9 bases. Unmatched junction bases numbered 7, after V lost 6 bases and J lost 4 bases. The CDR3 is 15 amino acids. Per the germline V gene, CDR1 is LGHNA and CDR2 is YNFKEQ. CDR3 nucleotide sequence: TGTGCCAGCAGACGCTCTAGCGGGGATTACAATGAGCAGTTCTTC. This encodes CASRRSSGDYNEQFF.

The V and J genes are TRBV28 and TRBJ1-4; TRBD1 might be the D (5 bases). Germline CDR1 reads MDHEN; CDR2 reads SYDVKM. The CDR3 is made up of 15 amino acids. V lost 5 bases and J 5 bases, leaving 15 bases between the germline ends. DNA for the CDR3: TGTGCCAGCAGTCCTCCGGCAGGGCTAAATGAAAAACTGTTTTTT. Translating gives CASSPPAGLNEKLFF. Full variable domain (remainder filled in from reference TRBV28 and TRBJ1-4): DVKVTQSSRYLVKRTGEKVFLECVQDMDHENMFWYRQDPGLGLRLIYFSYDVKMKEKGDIPEGYSVSREKKERFSLILESASTNQTSMYLCASSPPAGLNEKLFFGSGTQLSVL.

The CDR3 bases are TGTGCCAGCAGCCAGCAACTAGCGGACACAGATACGCAGTATTTT. Protein: CASSQQLADTDTQYF. The chain combines TRBV4-2 with TRBJ2-3; 8 bases are shared with TRBD2. Germline V gene lookup returns CDR1 LGHNA and CDR2 YNFKEQ. The CDR3 runs to 15 residues. V trimming: 3 bases; J trimming: 2 bases; junction bases outside the gene matches: 4.

This clone was picked up one time. V gene TRBV7-2 combines with J gene TRBJ1-5; D not resolved. Germline-derived CDR1 and CDR2 are SGHTA and FQGNSA. Trimming took 5 bases from V and 4 from J, leaving 6 bases between them. The CDR3 extends over 12 amino acids. DNA for the CDR3: TGTGCCAGCAGCCCTATTAATCAGCCCCAGCATTTT. Translated, it gives CASSPINQPQHF.

J is TRBJ2-1 and V is TRBV11-3; TRBD1 might be the D (6 bases). Between the trimmed V and J ends, which lost 3 bases and 4 bases, there was a span of 10 bases. The CDR3 length is 14 residues. In germline, CDR1 is SGHNT, CDR2 YENEEA. DNA of the CDR3: TGTGCCAGCAGCTTCGGCAGGGGTTACAATGAGCAGTTCTTC. Translated, it gives CASSFGRGYNEQFF. Full variable domain (rest looked up from reference TRBV11-3 and TRBJ2-1): EAGVVQSPRYKIIEKKQPVAFWCNPISGHNTLYWYLQNLGQGPELLIRYENEEAVDDSQLPKDRFSAERLKGVDSTLKIQPAELGDSAVYLCASSFGRGYNEQFFGPGTRLTVL.

For the CDR3, the DNA is TGTGCCAGCAGCCAAGGAGGCCCCGGGGAGCTGTTTTTT. This codes for CASSQGGPGELFF. This rearrangement joins TRBV3-1 (or the pseudogene TRBV3-2) to TRBJ2-2; D not certain. The germline V gene has CDR1 LGHDT and CDR2 YNNKEL (reference sequence). The CDR3 is made up of 13 amino acids. The germline V and J ends were trimmed by 1 base and 6 bases, with 6 bases remaining between them.

The chain employs TRBV29-1 and TRBJ1-6; TRBD1 matches at 7 bases. After removal of 6 bases from V and 10 bases from J, the junction contained 9 bases not matched to a gene. Germline CDR1 and CDR2: SQVTM and ANQGSEA. The CDR3 runs to 13 residues. The CDR3 DNA follows: TGCAGCGTCAAACGGGAGACAGGGTCACCCCTCCACTTT. This encodes CSVKRETGSPLHF.

The chain has TRBV19 and TRBJ2-1; TRBD2 agrees at 10 bases. Looked up from germline, CDR1 is LNHDA and CDR2 is SQIVND (reference sequence). The V and J ends lost 7 bases and 6 bases, in that order; junction bases with no gene match: 6. The CDR3 consists of 14 residues. The CDR3 sequence is CASKVTSGVNEQFF. DNA for the CDR3: TGTGCCAGTAAAGTAACTAGCGGGGTCAATGAGCAGTTCTTC.